One sample yielded the 18 T cell receptor beta chains listed below, sequenced in a study of CD8+ T cells in alopecia areata. cDNA reverse transcribed from extracted RNA served as the sequencing template. The method was immunoSEQ multiplex PCR; TCRdb's version includes in-frame clones alone and lacks a portion of them. The table has some 150,000 clones, 40% to 60% seen once. This specimen consisted of CD8+ T cells sorted from blood, obtained at week 0. These receptor sequences come from a human donor with alopecia areata.

V gene TRBV19 combines with J gene TRBJ1-1; 9 positions agree with TRBD1. Trimming took 9 bases from V and 4 from J; bases not matched to a gene: 15. This CDR3 contains 16 residues. Germline CDR1 and CDR2: LNHDA and SQIVND (reference sequence). Here the CDR3 DNA reads TGTGCCAGCCGAACAGGGGGCCTGGGTGGTGGCACTGAAGCTTTCTTT. Translated: CASRTGGLGGGTEAFF. The full variable domain, in which reference TRBV19 and TRBJ1-1 provide the parts outside the CDR3, is DGGITQSPKYLFRKEGQNVTLSCEQNLNHDAMYWYRQDPGQGLRLIYYSQIVNDFQKGDIAEGYSVSREKKESFPLTVTSAQKNPTAFYLCASRTGGLGGGTEAFFGQGTRLTVV.

The chain uses TRBV27 and TRBJ2-1; D is perhaps TRBD1 or TRBD2 (5 bases each). The CDR3 runs to 12 residues. The V gene's germline CDR1 is MNHEY and CDR2 SMNVEV (reference sequence). Trimming pared 5 bases from V and 8 bases from J, leaving 10 bases between. Here the CDR3 DNA reads TGTGCCAGCAGTCCCAGAGGGGATGAGCAGTTCTTC. As protein: CASSPRGDEQFF.

The CDR3 sequence is CASRDPGTGELFF. In DNA form, the CDR3 reads TGTGCCAGCAGGGACCCGGGAACCGGGGAGCTGTTTTTT. The chain is built from TRBV2 and TRBJ2-2; possibly TRBD2 for D (5 bases). There are 13 residues in the CDR3. Trimming left V 6 bases short and J 5 bases short, with 10 bases between. Germline lookup yields CDR1 SNHLY and CDR2 FYNNEI.

V gene TRBV30 combines with J gene TRBJ1-1; 9 bases are shared with TRBD1. V was clipped by 3 bases and J by 2 bases; unmatched bases: 1. CDR3 length equals 13 residues. Germline assignment: CDR1 GTSNPN and CDR2 SVGIG (reference sequence). The CDR3 sequence: CAWRGQGNTEAFF. The CDR3 coding sequence is TGTGCCTGGAGGGGACAGGGTAACACTGAAGCTTTCTTT.

V usage is TRBV4-3 and J usage is TRBJ2-7, with D perhaps matching TRBD2 (5 bases). This CDR3 region has 15 residues. V shed 2 bases and J shed 3 bases, with 14 bases lying between them. The germline gives CDR1 LGHNA, CDR2 YSLEER. The CDR3: CASSQFDGGGYEQYF. In nucleotides, the CDR3 is TGCGCCAGCAGCCAATTCGACGGCGGAGGCTACGAGCAGTACTTC.

CDR3 sequence (DNA): TGTGCCAGCAGCGTAGGACAGGGTTTTATTACCGGGGAGCTGTTTTTT. The encoded protein is CASSVGQGFITGELFF. V and J are TRBV9 and TRBJ2-2; 7 bases fit TRBD1. This CDR3 comprises 16 residues. V trimming: 0 bases; J trimming: 5 bases; junction bases outside the gene matches: 7. Germline CDR1 reads SGDLS; CDR2 reads YYNGEE.

The chain combines TRBV19 with TRBJ2-1, with TRBD2 as a possible D gene (6 bases). The CDR3 is 13 amino acids. Germline CDR1 is LNHDA and CDR2 is SQIVND (reference sequence). The CDR3 sequence: CACGTPSYNEQFF. For the CDR3, the DNA is TGTGCATGCGGGACGCCTTCCTACAATGAGCAGTTCTTC.

This chain uses TRBV2 with TRBJ2-3; the D gene is possibly TRBD2 (6 bases). The ends were cut back, 6 bases at V and 4 bases at J, with 14 bases in the middle. Looked up from germline, CDR1 is SNHLY and CDR2 is FYNNEI. The CDR3 consists of 14 residues. In nucleotides, the CDR3 is TGTGCCAGCAGCGGGGGTAATGAACCAGATACGCAGTATTTT. Encoded protein: CASSGGNEPDTQYF.

V usage is TRBV11-2 and J usage is TRBJ2-3, with unresolved D. The V end was cut by 5 bases, the J end by 2 bases, with 5 bases between. The CDR3 has 12 amino acids. The germline gives CDR1 SGHAT, CDR2 FQNNGV. The CDR3 nucleotides are TGTGCCAGCAGCCCTCCCACAGATACGCAGTATTTT. It encodes CASSPPTDTQYF. The whole variable domain, filled in from reference TRBV11-2 and TRBJ2-3, reads EAGVAQSPRYKIIEKRQSVAFWCNPISGHATLYWYQQILGQGPKLLIQFQNNGVVDDSQLPKDRFSAERLKGVDSTLKIQPAKLEDSAVYLCASSPPTDTQYFGPGTRLTVL.

The rearrangement joins TRBV29-1 to TRBJ2-7, with D perhaps TRBD2 (5 bases). Germline V lookup: CDR1 SQVTM, CDR2 ANQGSEA. The V gene lost 7 bases and the J gene lost 3 bases, with 16 bases spanning the gap. This CDR3 comprises 13 residues. CDR3 in DNA: TGCAGCGCGAAGGGCCATGAGGGCTACGAGCAGTACTTC. Encoded protein: CSAKGHEGYEQYF.

The gene calls are TRBV15 and TRBJ1-5; 8 bases match TRBD1. J was trimmed by 5 bases and V by 1 base; bases with no gene match: 4. Germline CDR1 reads LNHNV; CDR2 reads YYDKDF (reference sequence). The CDR3 has 15 amino acids. The CDR3 is CATSRVDREDQPQHF. The CDR3 DNA sequence: TGTGCCACCAGCAGAGTGGACAGGGAAGATCAGCCCCAGCATTTT. Full variable domain (rest looked up from reference TRBV15 and TRBJ1-5): DAMVIQNPRYQVTQFGKPVTLSCSQTLNHNVMYWYQQKSSQAPKLLFHYYDKDFNNEADTPDNFQSRRPNTSFCFLDIRSPGLGDTAMYLCATSRVDREDQPQHFGDGTRLSIL.

The rearrangement links TRBV7-9 to TRBJ1-2; D is possibly TRBD1 (5 bases). V gave up 3 bases and J gave up 1 base, with 15 bases separating them. CDR3 size: 16 residues. Germline V gene data show CDR1 as SEHNR and CDR2 as FQNEAQ (reference sequence). The CDR3 coding sequence is TGTGCCAGCAGCTTCGAAGCACAGACAGATAACTATGGCTACACCTTC. Protein sequence: CASSFEAQTDNYGYTF.

The rearrangement joins TRBV9 to TRBJ1-5, with 9 bases lining up with TRBD1. The CDR3 consists of 15 residues. V was pared by 3 bases and J by 4 bases, with 5 bases of the junction left unmatched. Germline lookup yields CDR1 SGDLS and CDR2 YYNGEE. The CDR3, as DNA: TGTGCCAGCAGCGAGGGACAGGGTAGGAATCAGCCCCAGCATTTT. Encoded protein: CASSEGQGRNQPQHF.

Only a few counts were recorded for this clone. This chain uses TRBV4-3 with TRBJ2-7; maybe TRBD2 (5 bases). The length of the CDR3 is 14 residues. Germline CDR1 is LGHNA and CDR2 is YSLEER. The V end lost 0 bases, the J end lost 2 bases, and 8 bases lay between the germline ends. Written as DNA, the CDR3 is TGCGCCAGCAGCCAAGAACGGGAAGCCTACGAGCAGTACTTC. Translation gives CASSQEREAYEQYF.

This sequence joins TRBV5-1 and TRBJ2-1; a weak D match, TRBD1 (5 bases). V gave up 5 bases and J gave up 1 base, with 7 bases separating them. The CDR3 loop spans 13 amino acids. Germline values: CDR1 SGHRS, CDR2 YFSETQ. The CDR3 protein is CASRDSSYNEQFF. For the CDR3, the DNA is TGCGCCAGCAGAGACAGTTCCTACAATGAGCAGTTCTTC.

The chain combines TRBV27 with TRBJ2-3; 10 bases align to TRBD2. Losses at the gene ends were 4 bases for V and 1 base for J; bases not matched to a gene: 2. The CDR3 extends over 15 amino acids. Per germline, CDR1 MNHEY and CDR2 SMNVEV (reference sequence). The CDR3 reads CASSSTSGRTDTQYF. CDR3 nucleotides: TGTGCCAGCAGTTCGACTAGCGGGCGCACAGATACGCAGTATTTT.

This clone was picked up many times. Other DNA sequences in the same sample also yield this CDR3. The chain combines TRBV11-2 with TRBJ1-1; TRBD1 might be the D (5 bases). There are 12 residues in the CDR3. Trimming took 6 bases from V and 2 from J, leaving 7 bases between them. Germline V lookup: CDR1 SGHAT, CDR2 FQNNGV. The DNA for the CDR3 is TGTGCCAGCAGGCAGGGAAACACTGAAGCTTTCTTT. Protein sequence: CASRQGNTEAFF.

The chain links TRBV5-1 to TRBJ2-7; tentatively, D is TRBD2 (5 bases). The CDR3 length is 15 residues. The germline V gene encodes CDR1 SGHRS and CDR2 YFSETQ. V gave up 0 bases and J gave up 1 base, with 11 bases separating them. This CDR3 is CASSLGPAASYEQYF. The DNA of the CDR3 is TGCGCCAGCAGCTTGGGCCCAGCGGCTTCCTACGAGCAGTACTTC.